The 30 T cell receptor beta chains below were found in one sample sequenced in a study of regulatory T cells in long-lasting Graves disease. To make TCR beta libraries, researchers used iRepertoire HTBI primers and Arm-PCR of CDR3 regions. TCRdb called the multiplex PCR reads again in MiXCR, with one record for every CDR3 protein. The table has about 620,000 distinct CDR3 sequences, 15% to 20% seen once. Time point in this sample: newly diagnosed GD, antithyroid drugs for less than 3 months. From RNA extracted from PBMCs, the TCR library was made. These data were also filed under a second study, of T cells in Graves' hyperthyroidism and ophthalmopathy.

The sample in question was peripheral blood mononuclear cells (PBMCs), obtained at new diagnosis, from a patient treated with antithyroid drugs. The receptor source for this set is a woman aged 25 to 39 with Graves disease.

This clonotype has more than one count but fewer than ten. This chain's CDR3 is CSASSLAESYNEQFF. The CDR3 DNA sequence: TGCAGTGCTAGCAGTCTAGCAGAATCCTACAATGAGCAGTTCTTC. The V call is TRBV20-1, the J call TRBJ2-1, with D maybe TRBD2 (5 bases). Germline CDR1 and CDR2: DFQATT and SNEGSKA (reference sequence). With 3 bases removed from V and 1 base from J, the gap between germline ends came to 13 bases. CDR3 length: 15 residues.

This clonotype was detected a few times. CDR3 DNA sequence: TGTGCCAGCAGCTCTGCACCGATAGGGGGCAGGGGAAAAATCCAGCCGGGCACTGAAGCTTTCTTT. It is translated as CASSSAPIGGRGKIQPGTEAFF. The chain uses TRBV7-9 and TRBJ1-1, with 7 bases aligning to TRBD1. V was clipped by 4 bases and J by 4 bases; unmatched bases: 30. From germline, CDR1 is SEHNR and CDR2 FQNEAQ (reference sequence). This CDR3 is 22 amino acids long.

This clonotype was detected ten times or more. The genes are TRBV6-1 and TRBJ2-3, with 11 bases aligning to TRBD1. V shed 8 bases and J 1 base; nucleotides not matched to a gene: 8. This CDR3 is built from 16 residues. Per the germline V gene, CDR1 is MNHNS and CDR2 is SASEGT. The CDR3 sequence is CASGTGGNIGTDTQYF. DNA for the CDR3: TGTGCCAGCGGGACAGGGGGTAATATCGGCACAGATACGCAGTATTTT.

The chain uses TRBV6-5 and TRBJ2-3; TRBD2 aligns across 7 bases. Germline trimming cut 0 bases from V and 3 bases from J; bases unmatched to any gene: 12. The germline V gene encodes CDR1 MNHEY and CDR2 SVGAGI. This CDR3 is 18 amino acids long. The CDR3: CASSYSGGMWGGTDTQYF. CDR3 nucleotide sequence: TGTGCCAGCAGTTACTCGGGCGGGATGTGGGGGGGGACAGATACGCAGTATTTT.

This clonotype has more than one count but fewer than ten. The chain combines TRBV20-1 with TRBJ2-7, with 8 bases lining up with TRBD1. Germline trimming cut 7 bases from V and 3 bases from J; bases unmatched to any gene: 5. In germline, CDR1 is DFQATT, CDR2 SNEGSKA (reference sequence). This CDR3 is built from 12 residues. The CDR3 nucleotides read TGCAGTGGGCGACAGGGGAGCTACGAGCAGTACTTC. Protein: CSGRQGSYEQYF.

In its sample, this clonotype was seen many times. The genes are TRBV20-1 and TRBJ2-7; TRBD1 matches 8 bases. The CDR3 extends over 14 amino acids. The V gene's germline CDR1 is DFQATT and CDR2 SNEGSKA (reference sequence). V lost 0 bases and J lost 4; bases outside the gene matches: 5. The DNA of the CDR3 is TGCAGTGCTAGAGATAGGGACAGGCGATACGAGCAGTACTTC. Protein: CSARDRDRRYEQYF.

The rearrangement joins TRBV7-9 to TRBJ2-7, with a tentative D call TRBD1 (6 bases). The CDR3 covers 15 residues. Germline CDR1 SEHNR, CDR2 FQNEAQ (reference sequence). V lost 6 bases to trimming and J lost 0 bases, with 15 bases between them. DNA of the CDR3: TGTGCCAGCAGTTTCGACAGGCCAAGCTCCTACGAGCAGTACTTC. Its translation is CASSFDRPSSYEQYF.

This clonotype was recorded at least ten times. V usage is TRBV11-3 and J usage is TRBJ2-1; D may be TRBD2 (5 bases). The germline CDR1 and CDR2 sequences are SGHNT and YENEEA. The germline V and J ends were trimmed by 5 bases and 8 bases, with 19 bases remaining between them. The CDR3 has 15 residues. The CDR3, as DNA: TGTGCCAGCAGCCTAGGCACAGTGAGGGATGATGAGCAGTTCTTC. This gives the protein CASSLGTVRDDEQFF. Drawing the rest from reference TRBV11-3 and TRBJ2-1, the complete variable domain is EAGVVQSPRYKIIEKKQPVAFWCNPISGHNTLYWYLQNLGQGPELLIRYENEEAVDDSQLPKDRFSAERLKGVDSTLKIQPAELGDSAVYLCASSLGTVRDDEQFFGPGTRLTVL.

To note about this clonotype: A much larger clone differs by one base, so this may be a read error. The chain uses TRBV7-8 and TRBJ1-1, with D perhaps TRBD1 (5 bases). Germline V gene sequence: CDR1 SGHVS, CDR2 FQNEAQ. The CDR3 is 13 residues long. Trimming cost V 1 base and J 11 bases, with 14 bases left between them. CDR3: CASSLGRGVGAFF. In DNA form, the CDR3 reads TGTGCCAGCAGCTTAGGACGGGGGGTGGGGGCTTTCTTT.

The rearrangement links TRBV9 to TRBJ1-5; D uncertain. Germline-derived CDR1 and CDR2 are SGDLS and YYNGEE. The CDR3 is 14 residues long. Trimming removed 1 base at V and 9 bases at J, with 14 bases between. The CDR3 loop is CASSVSGSPLPQHF. CDR3 bases: TGTGCCAGCAGCGTATCCGGTTCACCCTTGCCCCAGCATTTT.

This chain links TRBV5-1 with TRBJ1-2; tentative D call: TRBD1 (5 bases). Germline V CDR1 and CDR2: SGHRS, YFSETQ. V was shortened by 4 bases and J by 10 bases, with 14 bases between the two germline ends. This CDR3 is built from 12 residues. As DNA, the CDR3 is TGCGCCAGCAGCAGGGACCGGGAGGCCTACACCTTC. Encoded protein: CASSRDREAYTF. Full variable domain (rest looked up from reference TRBV5-1 and TRBJ1-2): KAGVTQTPRYLIKTRGQQVTLSCSPISGHRSVSWYQQTPGQGLQFLFEYFSETQRNKGNFPGRFSGRQFSNSRSEMNVSTLELGDSALYLCASSRDREAYTFGSGTRLTVV.

This clonotype was counted many times. The V gene is TRBV28, the J gene TRBJ2-7, with 9 bases identical to TRBD2. The germline gives CDR1 MDHEN, CDR2 SYDVKM. The V and J ends lost 7 bases and 7 bases, in that order; junction bases with no gene match: 8. This CDR3 spans 13 amino acids. CDR3 loop: CASIAGALREQYF. The CDR3 DNA sequence: TGTGCCAGCATAGCGGGAGCCCTTCGGGAGCAGTACTTC.

The chain recombines TRBV11-2 with TRBJ2-5; 11 nucleotides match TRBD2. The germline gives CDR1 SGHAT, CDR2 FQNNGV. This CDR3 has 17 residues. With V trimmed by 5 bases and J by 1 base, 9 bases remained unmatched. The CDR3 DNA reads TGTGCCAGCAGCCCACAGGCCGGGACTAGCGGCCAAGAGACCCAGTACTTC. Amino acid sequence: CASSPQAGTSGQETQYF.

In the case of this clonotype: A much more abundant neighbour one base away suggests this may be a read error. The rearrangement links TRBV28 to TRBJ1-2; D uncertain. The length of the CDR3 is 12 residues. CDR1 is MDHEN, CDR2 SYDVKM, per germline. Written as DNA, the CDR3 is TGTGCCAGCGGTTTTGACGTCTATGGCTACACCTTC. Translating gives CASGFDVYGYTF.

This clonotype was counted at least ten times. V gene TRBV28 combines with J gene TRBJ1-2, with 9 bases matching TRBD1. This CDR3 contains 14 residues. Germline values: CDR1 MDHEN, CDR2 SYDVKM. With V trimmed by 5 bases and J by 8 bases, 9 bases remained unmatched. The DNA for the CDR3 is TGTGCCAGCAGTCTGACAGGGGGATCGGAGGGCTACACCTTC. This gives the protein CASSLTGGSEGYTF.

This clonotype has just a few counts. The rearrangement links TRBV20-1 to TRBJ2-1, with TRBD2 matching 8 bases. This CDR3 region has 16 residues. Germline V gene sequence: CDR1 DFQATT, CDR2 SNEGSKA (reference sequence). After removal of 1 base from V and 0 bases from J, the junction contained 5 bases not matched to a gene. CDR3 nucleotides: TGCAGTGCTAGAGTTAAGCGGGGGAGCTCCTACAATGAGCAGTTCTTC. This gives the protein CSARVKRGSSYNEQFF.

In its sample, this clonotype was seen many times. This chain links TRBV7-3 with TRBJ2-7; tentatively, D is TRBD2 (6 bases). CDR1 is SGHTA, CDR2 FQGTGA, per germline. The CDR3 consists of 20 residues. V was pared by 7 bases and J by 1 base, with 32 bases between. The CDR3 loop reads CASTFRPGGRTLGQSYEQYF. For the CDR3, the DNA is TGTGCCAGCACCTTCCGGCCCGGGGGAAGGACGCTGGGCCAATCCTACGAGCAGTACTTC.

There are many counts of this clonotype. For the CDR3, the DNA is TGTGCCATCAGTGAGTCGAGGGGACAGGGAGCCGGCTACACCTTC. Translated, it gives CAISESRGQGAGYTF. This chain uses TRBV10-3 with TRBJ1-2, with 9 bases lining up with TRBD1. Per the germline V gene, CDR1 is ENHRY and CDR2 is SYGVKD. V was clipped by 0 bases and J by 8 bases; unmatched bases: 7. CDR3 length: 15 residues.

The chain joins TRBV12-3 or TRBV12-4 to TRBJ1-5; maybe TRBD1 (5 bases). CDR3 length: 14 amino acids. The V end was cut by 4 bases, the J end by 11 bases, with 18 bases between. CDR3 in DNA: TGTGCCAGCAGTTCCGACGGGACCGTCCCGTCCCAGCATTTT. As protein: CASSSDGTVPSQHF.

In the case of this clonotype: Since no conserved phenylalanine or tryptophan closes the CDR3, a read error is the likely cause. The limits of the CDR3 on the DNA are not certain, so only TCRdb's listed CDR3 is given. The gene calls are TRBV30 and TRBJ1-4. The CDR3 has 9 residues if both end residues are counted. Germline V gene sequence: CDR1 GTSNPN, CDR2 SVGIG (reference sequence). This CDR3 reads CAWSPALAG.

In its sample, this clonotype was seen many times. The chain recombines TRBV2 with TRBJ2-1, with 13 bases aligning to TRBD2. In germline, CDR1 is SNHLY, CDR2 FYNNEI. This CDR3 is built from 17 residues. V shed 6 bases, J shed 5 bases, and the junction held 10 bases outside the gene matches. This chain's CDR3 is CASRRTSGRSLDNEQFF. CDR3 bases: TGTGCCAGCAGAAGGACTAGCGGGAGATCTCTGGACAATGAGCAGTTCTTC.

This clonotype was observed many times. The V gene is TRBV15, the J gene TRBJ1-4; unclear D gene. This CDR3 has 14 amino acids. Germline V lookup: CDR1 LNHNV, CDR2 YYDKDF (reference sequence). V was trimmed by 1 base and J by 5 bases, leaving 8 bases between them. CDR3 coding DNA: TGTGCCACCAGCAGAGTCAATGCAAATGAAAAACTGTTTTTT. Encoded protein: CATSRVNANEKLFF.

The chain joins TRBV29-1 to TRBJ2-7; D ambiguous. Trimming took off 6 bases at V and 10 bases at J, with 19 bases between the two ends. From germline, CDR1 is SQVTM and CDR2 ANQGSEA. The CDR3 has 12 residues. The chain's CDR3 is CSVARETNYQYF. In nucleotides, the CDR3 is TGCAGCGTCGCCCGAGAGACAAATTACCAGTACTTC.

V usage is TRBV28 and J usage is TRBJ2-1; 7 nucleotides align to TRBD2. The V segment lost 3 bases and the J segment 2 bases; nucleotides outside the gene matches: 10. The CDR3 totals 17 residues. Germline-derived CDR1 and CDR2 are MDHEN and SYDVKM. The CDR3 here is CASSFPGGAGAYNEQFF. The CDR3 bases are TGTGCCAGCAGTTTCCCTGGGGGTGCGGGGGCCTACAATGAGCAGTTCTTC. The entire variable domain, with the rest obtained from reference TRBV28 and TRBJ2-1, is as follows: DVKVTQSSRYLVKRTGEKVFLECVQDMDHENMFWYRQDPGLGLRLIYFSYDVKMKEKGDIPEGYSVSREKKERFSLILESASTNQTSMYLCASSFPGGAGAYNEQFFGPGTRLTVL.

There are many counts of this clonotype. V and J are TRBV12-3 or TRBV12-4 and TRBJ2-2, with TRBD2 matching over 8 bases. With 5 bases clipped from V and 8 bases from J, the junction kept 10 bases outside the gene matches. The length of the CDR3 is 15 residues. The CDR3 is CASSLTGTSLGELFF. The CDR3 region has the DNA TGTGCCAGCAGTCTCACCGGGACTAGTTTAGGGGAGCTGTTTTTT.

There are many counts of this clonotype. The chain carries TRBV18 and TRBJ1-2, with TRBD1 as a possible D gene (5 bases). V was pared by 6 bases and J by 6 bases, with 14 bases between. Germline assignment: CDR1 KGHSH and CDR2 LQKENI. This CDR3 has 13 residues. The CDR3 DNA follows: TGTGCCAGCTCTCGACAGTCAGTGGATGGCTACACCTTC. This encodes CASSRQSVDGYTF.

As to this clonotype: This sequence may be a read error, since a much larger clone differs from it by one base. The chain employs TRBV28 and TRBJ2-7; D not resolved. This CDR3 is 15 amino acids long. Per germline, CDR1 MDHEN and CDR2 SYDVKM. V shed 5 bases and J shed 1 base, with 15 bases lying between them. CDR3 in amino acids: CASSTVFPQSYEQYF. CDR3 DNA sequence: TGTGCCAGCAGTACTGTCTTCCCACAGTCCTACGAGCAGTACTTC.

This clonotype was picked up many times. The chain employs TRBV20-1 and TRBJ1-6; possible D gene TRBD1, 6 bases. Germline V gene lookup returns CDR1 DFQATT and CDR2 SNEGSKA (reference sequence). V lost 0 bases and J lost 10, with 16 bases in between. This CDR3 is 15 amino acids long. The CDR3, as DNA: TGCAGTGCTAGAGACAGGGGAATCGCCCGGTCACCCCTCCACTTT. This gives the protein CSARDRGIARSPLHF.

The chain combines TRBV29-1 with TRBJ2-1; D may be TRBD1 (8 bases). The CDR3 totals 15 residues. Trimming shortened V by 3 bases and J by 4 bases, and 16 bases separated the two germline ends. Germline values: CDR1 SQVTM, CDR2 ANQGSEA. The CDR3 is CSVERGTGPYNEQFF. DNA for the CDR3: TGCAGCGTTGAGCGGGGGACAGGTCCTTACAATGAGCAGTTCTTC.

This clonotype has only a few counts. The chain employs TRBV18 and TRBJ2-1; possibly TRBD2 for D (6 bases). The J call may be mistaken, given a closer DNA end match to TRBJ2-5. Per germline, CDR1 KGHSH and CDR2 LQKENI. This CDR3 has 14 amino acids. The CDR3 region is CASSGPPGGETQYF. CDR3 bases: TGTGCCAGCTCCGGCCCGCCCGGGGGAGAGACCCAGTACTTC.